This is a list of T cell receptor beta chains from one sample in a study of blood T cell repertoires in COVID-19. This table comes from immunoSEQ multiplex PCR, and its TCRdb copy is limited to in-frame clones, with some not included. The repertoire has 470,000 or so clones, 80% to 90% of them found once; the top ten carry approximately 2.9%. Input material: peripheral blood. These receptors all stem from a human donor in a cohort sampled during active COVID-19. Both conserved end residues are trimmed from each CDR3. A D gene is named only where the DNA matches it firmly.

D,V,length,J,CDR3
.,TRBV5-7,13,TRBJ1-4,ARTGDFGANEKLF
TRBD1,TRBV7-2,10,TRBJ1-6,ASSSPGQPLH
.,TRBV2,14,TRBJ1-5,ASTGEGGVTNQPQH
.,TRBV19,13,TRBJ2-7,ASSMSRSGNYEQY
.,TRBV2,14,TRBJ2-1,ASSLNWVGEVIEQF
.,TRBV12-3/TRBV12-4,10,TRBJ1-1,ASSGGPTEAF
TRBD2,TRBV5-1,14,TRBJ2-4,ASSSLAGEPKNIQY
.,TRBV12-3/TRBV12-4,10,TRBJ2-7,ASSRDIGEQY
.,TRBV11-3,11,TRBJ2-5,ASSSGTLETQY
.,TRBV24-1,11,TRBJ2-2,ACGGGKGGELF
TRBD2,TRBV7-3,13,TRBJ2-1,ASSLTSGSWNEQF
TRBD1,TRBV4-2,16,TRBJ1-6,ASSQDFEQGATHSPLH
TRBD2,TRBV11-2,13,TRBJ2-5,ASSLRTSGGETQY
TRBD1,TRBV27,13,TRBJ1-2,ASRGTGLVGYGYT
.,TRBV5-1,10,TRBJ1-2,ASREENYGYT
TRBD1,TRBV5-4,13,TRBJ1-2,ASTTGQGARGGYT
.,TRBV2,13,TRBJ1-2,ASSGVLQGDYGYT
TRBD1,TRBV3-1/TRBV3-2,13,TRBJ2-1,ASWNTGTGDNEQF